Each of the 24 T cell receptor beta chains below was sequenced from the same sample in a study of blood T cell repertoires in COVID-19. Here immunoSEQ multiplex PCR was the method, and the copy in TCRdb shows in-frame clones only, minus some. The table records 88,000 or so clones, approximately 90% of them present only once. Material: peripheral blood. The receptors shown here come from a man between 50 and 59 years old with acute or convalescent COVID-19.

This rearrangement joins TRBV11-2 to TRBJ1-1; D perhaps matches TRBD1 (6 bases). This CDR3 comprises 14 residues. Germline V gene data show CDR1 as SGHAT and CDR2 as FQNNGV. The ends were cut back, 8 bases at V and 1 base at J, with 14 bases in the middle. CDR3 in amino acids: CASSLGAWNTEAFF. In DNA form, the CDR3 reads TGTGCCAGCTCCCTGGGGGCCTGGAACACTGAAGCTTTCTTT.

This rearrangement joins TRBV18 to TRBJ1-5; D unresolved. Trimming shortened V by 3 bases and J by 4 bases, and 13 bases separated the two germline ends. Per the germline V gene, CDR1 is KGHSH and CDR2 is LQKENI. The CDR3 runs to 15 residues. The CDR3 coding sequence is TGTGCCAGCTCACCTGGTCTCGCACAGAATCAGCCCCAGCATTTT. This encodes CASSPGLAQNQPQHF.

The rearrangement joins TRBV24-1 to TRBJ1-2; 8 nucleotides agree with TRBD1. This CDR3 spans 14 amino acids. From germline, CDR1 is KGHDR and CDR2 SFDVKD. V was pared by 4 bases and J by 4 bases, with 4 bases of the junction left unmatched. In DNA, the CDR3 is TGTGCCACCAGTGACTGGGACAGGATCTATGGCTACACCTTC. Translated, it gives CATSDWDRIYGYTF.

V and J are TRBV5-4 and TRBJ2-1; 8 bases are shared with TRBD1. The trim removed 3 bases at V and 8 bases at J, leaving 4 bases unmatched. The length of the CDR3 is 13 residues. Per germline, CDR1 SGHNT and CDR2 YYREEE (reference sequence). The CDR3 reads CASSSQGADEQFF. In DNA form, the CDR3 reads TGTGCCAGCAGCTCCCAGGGGGCGGATGAGCAGTTCTTC.

This clone was seen once. The chain recombines TRBV28 with TRBJ1-2, with D uncertain. The V gene lost 2 bases and the J gene lost 4 bases, with 8 bases spanning the gap. CDR3 length: 13 amino acids. Per the germline V gene, CDR1 is MDHEN and CDR2 is SYDVKM. This chain's CDR3 is CASSLEQPYGYTF. DNA for the CDR3: TGTGCCAGCAGTTTAGAACAGCCCTATGGCTACACCTTC.

Comments on this clone: In the same sample, other DNA sequences code for this CDR3. This chain joins TRBV29-1 and TRBJ1-6; D is unresolved. The CDR3 length is 12 residues. The V end lost 4 bases, the J end lost 7 bases, and 8 bases lay between the germline ends. Germline V gives CDR1 SQVTM, CDR2 ANQGSEA. The DNA of the CDR3 is TGCAGCGTTGGGGAGGGAAATTCACCCCTCCACTTT. Translation: CSVGEGNSPLHF. The entire variable domain, with the rest obtained from reference TRBV29-1 and TRBJ1-6, is as follows: SAVISQKPSRDICQRGTSLTIQCQVDSQVTMMFWYRQQPGQSLTLIATANQGSEATYESGFVIDKFPISRPNLTFSTLTVSNMSPEDSSIYLCSVGEGNSPLHFGNGTRLTVT.

J is TRBJ1-3 and V is TRBV3-1 (or the pseudogene TRBV3-2); D is unresolved. Germline V gene lookup returns CDR1 LGHDT and CDR2 YNNKEL (reference sequence). This CDR3 spans 15 amino acids. Trimming stripped 0 bases from V and 0 bases from J, with 6 bases between. The CDR3 spells CASSQDQASGNTIYF. As DNA, the CDR3 is TGTGCCAGCAGCCAAGATCAGGCCTCTGGAAACACCATATATTTT.

This chain joins TRBV5-1 and TRBJ1-1; the D gene is possibly TRBD1 (5 bases). Germline V lookup: CDR1 SGHRS, CDR2 YFSETQ. Trimming shortened V by 3 bases and J by 0 bases, and 9 bases separated the two germline ends. The CDR3 length is 14 residues. CDR3 in amino acids: CASSWGELNTEAFF. CDR3 coding DNA: TGCGCCAGCAGCTGGGGGGAGTTGAACACTGAAGCTTTCTTT.

V usage is TRBV6-5 and J usage is TRBJ1-6; 8 bases are a match to TRBD1. Germline CDR1 is MNHEY and CDR2 is SVGAGI. The CDR3 is made up of 15 amino acids. Trimming cost V 7 bases and J 6 bases; bases outside gene matches: 8. CDR3 DNA sequence: TGTGCCAGCACCCCAACAGGGGGTCTTAATTCACCCCTCCACTTT. Amino acids: CASTPTGGLNSPLHF.

The chain recombines TRBV6-5 with TRBJ1-1; tentative D call: TRBD1 (5 bases). CDR1 and CDR2 (germline): MNHEY, SVGAGI. V lost 8 bases and J 0 bases, leaving 10 bases between the germline ends. The CDR3 is 13 amino acids. This CDR3 is CASHRGMNTEAFF. The CDR3 DNA reads as TGTGCCAGCCATCGGGGGATGAACACTGAAGCTTTCTTT.

The chain couples TRBV27 to TRBJ1-2; no clear D gene. V lost 5 bases to trimming and J lost 4 bases, with 11 bases between them. Germline-derived CDR1 and CDR2 are MNHEY and SMNVEV (reference sequence). The CDR3 sequence is 13 residues long. This CDR3 is CASSPQTSYGYTF. Here the CDR3 DNA reads TGTGCCAGCAGTCCTCAGACATCCTATGGCTACACCTTC.

V is TRBV7-7 and J is TRBJ2-2; TRBD2 agrees at 7 bases. The germline gives CDR1 SSHAT, CDR2 FNYEAQ (reference sequence). V dropped 5 bases and J dropped 3; count of bases not matched to a gene: 6. The CDR3 sequence is 15 residues long. In DNA form, the CDR3 reads TGTGCCAGCAGCCTCACTAGCGCCGACACCGGGGAGCTGTTTTTT. Translation gives CASSLTSADTGELFF.

This clone was recorded a few times. V usage is TRBV5-4 and J usage is TRBJ2-7; a possible D gene is TRBD1 (6 bases). The V and J ends lost 4 bases and 6 bases respectively, with 11 bases between them. The CDR3 covers 12 residues. Germline values: CDR1 SGHNT, CDR2 YYREEE (reference sequence). CDR3 nucleotides: TGTGCCAGCAGCAAAACAGGGTCCGAGCAGTACTTC. As protein: CASSKTGSEQYF.

The V call is TRBV21-1, the J call TRBJ2-7; no DNA check was done on the table's D call, TRBD1. TRBV21-1 corresponds to a pseudogene. CDR3 length equals 17 residues. The CDR3 spells CASSPSTGGDSPSEQYV. The CDR3 DNA follows: TGTGCCAGCAGCCCCTCGACAGGGGGCGACTCACCCTCCGAGCAGTACGTC.

V is TRBV2 and J is TRBJ2-4; 12 nucleotides align to TRBD2. Germline CDR1 SNHLY, CDR2 FYNNEI. The CDR3 runs to 15 residues. V lost 4 bases and J lost 7; bases outside the gene matches: 5. The CDR3 sequence is CASSGLAGEVNIQYF. As DNA, the CDR3 is TGTGCCAGCAGTGGACTAGCGGGAGAAGTGAACATTCAGTACTTC.

The chain's CDR3 is CASSLQGETQYF. Here the CDR3 DNA reads TGTGCCAGCAGCTTACAGGGAGAGACCCAGTACTTC. The J gene is TRBJ2-5, the V gene TRBV7-9; D may be TRBD1 (5 bases). V lost 2 bases, J lost 4 bases, and 5 bases lay in between. This CDR3 has 12 residues. Germline V gives CDR1 SEHNR, CDR2 FQNEAQ (reference sequence).

The rearrangement joins TRBV10-1 to TRBJ1-1, with D perhaps TRBD1 (6 bases). The CDR3 is made up of 13 amino acids. From germline, CDR1 is WNHNN and CDR2 SYGVQD (reference sequence). Trimming took 2 bases from V and 7 from J, leaving 11 bases between them. CDR3 sequence reads: CASSERGHLEAFF. The CDR3 nucleotides are TGCGCCAGCAGTGAGAGGGGACACCTTGAAGCTTTCTTT.

The chain is built from TRBV2 and TRBJ2-2; the D gene is possibly TRBD2 (5 bases). Germline values: CDR1 SNHLY, CDR2 FYNNEI. V shed 9 bases and J shed 6 bases, with 14 bases lying between them. CDR3 length equals 13 residues. The CDR3 loop reads CARSTRRAGELFF. As DNA, the CDR3 is TGTGCCAGGAGCACTAGGAGAGCCGGGGAGCTGTTTTTT.

This sequence joins TRBV12-5 and TRBJ2-4; 7 bases agree with TRBD2. V lost 3 bases and J lost 0; bases outside the gene matches: 11. Germline lookup yields CDR1 LGHNT and CDR2 FRNRAP. The CDR3 length is 18 residues. This CDR3 reads CASGLSSGGLLAKNIQYF. CDR3 sequence (DNA): TGTGCTAGTGGTTTATCTAGCGGTGGCCTACTAGCCAAAAACATTCAGTACTTC.

The gene calls are TRBV6-5 and TRBJ1-5, with TRBD1 matching 9 bases. The CDR3 runs 14 residues. The V gene end was trimmed by 7 bases and the J gene end by 3 bases; junction bases not matched to a gene: 4. From germline, CDR1 is MNHEY and CDR2 SVGAGI. The CDR3: CASKYRGPNQPQHF. CDR3 sequence (DNA): TGTGCCAGCAAATACAGGGGGCCCAATCAGCCCCAGCATTTT.

The gene calls are TRBV28 and TRBJ1-3; D is unresolved. Looked up from germline, CDR1 is MDHEN and CDR2 is SYDVKM. The V and J ends lost 2 bases and 3 bases respectively, with 8 bases between them. CDR3 length: 14 amino acids. CDR3 amino acids: CASSLRGYGNTIYF. CDR3 in DNA: TGTGCCAGCAGTTTACGGGGTTATGGAAACACCATATATTTT.

The V gene is TRBV4-1, the J gene TRBJ1-1, with TRBD1 matching over 8 bases. The CDR3 has 14 amino acids. J was trimmed by 6 bases and V by 4 bases; bases with no gene match: 7. In germline, CDR1 is MGHRA, CDR2 YSYEKL. The CDR3 here is CASSLVGQVAEAFF. Written as DNA, the CDR3 is TGCGCCAGCAGCCTCGTGGGACAGGTCGCTGAAGCTTTCTTT.

Turning to this clone: Other nucleotide sequences from this sample produce the same CDR3. The chain recombines TRBV4-3 with TRBJ1-1; no reliable D call. The V gene's germline CDR1 is LGHNA and CDR2 YSLEER. The CDR3 extends over 15 amino acids. Trimming took 0 bases from V and 0 from J, leaving 8 bases between them. The CDR3 is CASSQDRGLNTEAFF. The DNA of the CDR3 is TGCGCCAGCAGCCAAGATCGGGGATTGAACACTGAAGCTTTCTTT.

This chain uses TRBV6-1 with TRBJ2-1; the D gene is possibly TRBD2 (6 bases). The V gene's germline CDR1 is MNHNS and CDR2 SASEGT. Trimming removed 3 bases at V and 9 bases at J, with 15 bases between. The length of the CDR3 is 14 residues. The CDR3: CASSERRDAGEQFF. DNA for the CDR3: TGTGCCAGCAGTGAGCGGCGGGATGCCGGTGAGCAGTTCTTC.